Listed below are T cell receptor beta chains from one sample, sequenced in a study of graft-versus-host responses after intestinal transplantation. The data were produced by immunoSEQ multiplex PCR, yet TCRdb's version contains in-frame clones alone and is incomplete. The top ten clones hold roughly 2.5% of a sample with over 35,000 clones, less than 95% of them seen once. Sequencing was performed on PBMCs, taken 300 to 320 days after intestinal transplant. These receptors came from a human patient who received an intestinal transplant, so some T cells may come from the graft donor. Both conserved end residues are part of each CDR3. The D gene is left open where the match is weak. Clone size is stated in some rows and not others, as once, few, many or a class when expanded.

d_gene	j_gene	v_gene	abundance	CDR3aa	CDR3nt
-	TRBJ2-7	TRBV9	-	CASSREKGGYEQYF	TGTGCCAGCAGCAGGGAAAAGGGGGGCTACGAGCAGTACTTC
-	TRBJ2-2	TRBV6-5	-	CASSRKQGAGELFF	TGTGCCAGCAGCCGTAAACAGGGCGCCGGGGAGCTGTTTTTT
TRBD2	TRBJ2-2	TRBV28	-	CAARSGGSDTGELFF	TGTGCCGCCCGGAGCGGGGGGTCGGACACCGGGGAGCTGTTTTTT
-	TRBJ2-5	TRBV6-6	-	CASKDGPAIQETQYF	TGTGCCAGCAAAGATGGCCCGGCGATACAAGAGACCCAGTACTTC
TRBD1	TRBJ1-5	TRBV5-1	-	CASSFEGAGQPQHF	TGCGCCAGCAGCTTTGAGGGGGCAGGGCAGCCCCAGCATTTT
-	TRBJ2-7	TRBV27	-	CASSFSGYVEQYF	TGTGCCAGCAGTTTCTCAGGGTACGTCGAGCAGTACTTC
-	TRBJ2-6	TRBV6-6	-	CASTIANSGANVLTF	TGTGCCAGCACTATAGCGAACTCTGGGGCCAACGTCCTGACTTTC
TRBD2	TRBJ2-1	TRBV28	-	CASSLFFGTSGNEQFF	TGTGCCAGCAGTTTATTTTTTGGGACTAGCGGAAATGAGCAGTTCTTC
TRBD1	TRBJ1-1	TRBV5-1	once	CASSLTGGDTEAFF	TGCGCCAGCAGCTTGACAGGGGGGGACACTGAAGCTTTCTTT
-	TRBJ1-5	TRBV18	-	CASPSGGDQPQHF	TGTGCCAGCCCCTCGGGGGGGGACCAGCCCCAGCATTTT
TRBD1	TRBJ1-1	TRBV9	-	CASSATTGANTEAFF	TGTGCCAGCAGCGCGACGACAGGGGCGAACACTGAAGCTTTCTTT
-	TRBJ2-5	TRBV6-1	-	CASSESGETQYF	TGTGCCAGCAGTGAATCGGGGGAGACCCAGTACTTC
-	TRBJ2-1	TRBV6-1	-	CASSAGVGIYEQFF	TGTGCCAGCAGTGCAGGGGTAGGGATATATGAGCAGTTCTTC
-	TRBJ2-7	TRBV14	-	CASSPWGGTSYEQYF	TGTGCCAGCAGCCCTTGGGGGGGGACATCCTACGAGCAGTACTTC
-	TRBJ1-1	TRBV9	-	CARRGILEAFF	TGTGCCAGGAGGGGGATCCTTGAAGCTTTCTTT
-	TRBJ2-7	TRBV6-1	-	CASSELQSYEQYF	TGTGCCAGCAGTGAATTACAGTCCTACGAGCAGTACTTC
-	TRBJ2-7	TRBV7-9	-	CASSFDTYEQYF	TGTGCCAGCAGCTTCGACACCTACGAGCAGTACTTC
-	TRBJ2-5	TRBV29-1	once	CSVEGGWGMAQYF	TGCAGCGTTGAAGGAGGTTGGGGGATGGCCCAGTACTTC
-	TRBJ1-6	TRBV7-2	-	CASSLKNRDNSPLHF	TGTGCCAGCAGCTTAAAGAACCGGGATAATTCACCCCTCCACTTT
-	TRBJ2-3	TRBV11-2	-	CASSLEIRVADTQYF	TGTGCCAGCAGCTTAGAGATCAGGGTGGCAGATACGCAGTATTTT
TRBD1	TRBJ1-5	TRBV28	-	CASSFHQGAPSNQPQHF	TGTGCCAGCAGTTTCCACCAGGGGGCGCCGAGCAATCAGCCCCAGCATTTT
-	TRBJ2-6	TRBV7-3	-	CASSLGPSGANVLTF	TGTGCCAGCAGCTTGGGGCCCTCTGGGGCCAACGTCCTGACTTTC
-	TRBJ1-1	TRBV19	-	CASSFSGTSGATEAFF	TGTGCCAGTAGTTTTTCCGGGACCTCAGGGGCCACTGAAGCTTTCTTT
-	TRBJ2-1	TRBV5-1	-	CASSLGESSYNEQFF	TGCGCCAGCAGCTTGGGGGAGAGCTCCTACAATGAGCAGTTCTTC
-	TRBJ2-2	TRBV5-1	-	CASSPSNTGELFF	TGCGCCAGCAGCCCCTCAAACACCGGGGAGCTGTTTTTT
-	TRBJ1-1	TRBV5-1	-	CASSLASGLNTEAFF	TGCGCCAGCAGCTTGGCCTCAGGGCTGAACACTGAAGCTTTCTTT
TRBD1	TRBJ1-1	TRBV10-3	-	CAISPDRGFDTEAFF	TGTGCCATCAGTCCGGACAGGGGGTTTGACACTGAAGCTTTCTTT
TRBD1	TRBJ1-1	TRBV6-6	-	CASSKTGGMNTEAFF	TGTGCCAGCAGTAAGACAGGGGGCATGAACACTGAAGCTTTCTTT
-	TRBJ2-3	TRBV5-1	-	CASSFRAPDTQYF	TGCGCCAGCAGCTTTCGAGCCCCAGATACGCAGTATTTT
-	TRBJ1-1	TRBV28	few	CASSLLDSLRTEAFF	TGTGCCAGCAGTTTATTAGACAGTTTGAGGACTGAAGCTTTCTTT
-	TRBJ2-7	TRBV6-1	-	CASRSRGAEAYEQYF	TGTGCCAGCAGATCAAGGGGGGCAGAAGCCTACGAGCAGTACTTC
TRBD1	TRBJ2-2	TRBV5-1	-	CASSLLRTGSAGELFF	TGCGCCAGCAGCCTCCTAAGGACAGGCAGCGCCGGGGAGCTGTTTTTT
TRBD2	TRBJ2-3	TRBV2	-	CASSVPLAGGTDTQYF	TGTGCCAGCAGTGTACCCCTAGCGGGGGGCACAGATACGCAGTATTTT
TRBD1	TRBJ2-3	TRBV2	-	CASSRQGGTDTQYF	TGTGCCAGCAGTAGACAGGGAGGCACAGATACGCAGTATTTT
-	TRBJ1-2	TRBV4-1	-	CASSQDPGTRQGGYTF	TGCGCCAGCAGCCAAGACCCCGGGACGCGTCAAGGAGGCTACACCTTC
TRBD2	TRBJ2-3	TRBV11-2	-	CASSPGEREFTDTQYF	TGTGCCAGCAGCCCGGGCGAGCGGGAGTTCACAGATACGCAGTATTTT
TRBD1	TRBJ2-3	TRBV2	-	CASRVAGTGDTQYF	TGTGCCAGCAGGGTCGCAGGGACAGGGGATACGCAGTATTTT
-	TRBJ2-4	TRBV28	-	CASSFQENIQYF	TGTGCCAGCAGTTTTCAGGAAAACATTCAGTACTTC
TRBD2	TRBJ2-7	TRBV19	-	CASSKKREGYEQYF	TGTGCCAGTAGTAAAAAGCGGGAGGGTTACGAGCAGTACTTC
-	TRBJ2-4	TRBV5-4	-	CASSLDPGAKNIQYF	TGTGCCAGCAGCTTGGATCCAGGGGCCAAAAACATTCAGTACTTC
-	TRBJ1-3	TRBV9	-	CASSVEGAGNTIYF	TGTGCCAGCAGCGTAGAGGGCGCTGGAAACACCATATATTTT
TRBD2	TRBJ2-1	TRBV5-5	-	CASSPSGIYNEQFF	TGTGCCAGCAGCCCAAGCGGGATCTACAATGAGCAGTTCTTC
-	TRBJ1-6	TRBV2	-	CASSDWGSTYSPLHF	TGTGCCAGCAGTGACTGGGGCAGTACCTATTCACCCCTCCACTTT
-	TRBJ2-7	TRBV11-3	-	CAGAGAYEQYF	TGTGCGGGGGCAGGGGCCTACGAGCAGTACTTC
-	TRBJ2-1	TRBV11-2	-	CASSFKQGEQFF	TGTGCCAGCAGCTTCAAACAGGGAGAGCAGTTCTTC
-	TRBJ1-2	TRBV28	-	CASSWDTNYGYTF	TGTGCCAGCAGTTGGGACACTAACTATGGCTACACCTTC
-	TRBJ2-7	TRBV4-1	-	CASSQEVWTQSYEQYF	TGCGCCAGCAGCCAAGAGGTTTGGACTCAGAGCTACGAGCAGTACTTC
TRBD1	TRBJ2-1	TRBV5-1	-	CASSSPLDRVRDEQFF	TGCGCCAGCAGCTCCCCGTTGGACAGGGTGAGGGATGAGCAGTTCTTC
-	TRBJ1-2	TRBV11-1	-	CASSRTADRGNYGYTF	TGTGCCAGCAGCCGAACTGCCGATAGGGGCAACTATGGCTACACCTTC
TRBD1	TRBJ1-2	TRBV18	-	CASSPDREWGYTF	TGTGCCAGCTCACCTGACAGGGAGTGGGGCTACACCTTC
-	TRBJ2-1	TRBV6-1	-	CASMGYSYNEQFF	TGTGCCAGCATGGGGTACTCCTACAATGAGCAGTTCTTC
-	TRBJ2-6	TRBV19	-	CASRFAGANVLTF	TGTGCCAGTCGTTTTGCTGGGGCCAACGTCCTGACTTTC
TRBD2	TRBJ2-1	TRBV11-3	-	CASSLGRTSGYNEQFF	TGTGCCAGCAGCTTAGGGCGTACTAGCGGCTACAATGAGCAGTTCTTC
TRBD2	TRBJ2-5	TRBV5-1	-	CASSRTGGRAEGETQYF	TGCGCCAGCAGCCGAACGGGCGGGAGGGCCGAGGGAGAGACCCAGTACTTC
TRBD1	TRBJ2-1	TRBV11-2	-	CASSLVTGGGEQFF	TGTGCCAGCAGCTTAGTTACAGGGGGCGGTGAGCAGTTCTTC
TRBD2	TRBJ2-1	TRBV13	once	CASSLAPAGGVNEQFF	TGTGCCAGCAGCTTAGCACCAGCGGGAGGTGTGAATGAGCAGTTCTTC
-	TRBJ2-3	TRBV11-3	few	CASSSQESTDTQYF	TGTGCCAGCAGCTCCCAGGAGTCCACAGATACGCAGTATTTT